This T cell receptor (beta chain) was captured by sequencing in a study of spatial heterogeneity in lung cancer. This clonotype was found a few times. This CDR3 is 13 amino acids long. Germline V gene lookup returns CDR1 SGHTA and CDR2 FQGNSA. The germline V and J ends were trimmed by 4 bases and 1 base, with 5 bases remaining between them. As to time point: sample taken at primary tumor resection. Whole RNA, which was extracted from tumor, nontumor lung tissue or frozen PBMC, was sequenced without any cell sorting. One entry per CDR3 protein results from TCRdb running MiXCR on the 5' RACE reads. The sample has tens of thousands of distinct CDR3 sequences; about 12% are singletons.

Sequenced material: PBMCs, taken at surgery. The V gene is TRBV7-2, the J gene TRBJ1-3; D uncertain. The receptor was derived from a male donor with early-stage non-small cell lung cancer. For the CDR3, the DNA is TGTGCCAGCAGCTCCGCATCTGGAAACACCATATATTTT. This translates into CASSSASGNTIYF.